Listed below are T cell receptor beta chains from one sample, sequenced in a study of T cell repertoires in cytomegalovirus infection. From the reads, TCRdb called clonotypes with MiXCR, one entry per CDR3 protein. The sample includes under 600,000 distinct CDR3 sequences, 16% of them seen just once. Sequenced input: CD8+ T cells from PBMCs. The receptors here all came from a human donor in good health (CMV status not recorded). Some clones in this sample may be carry-over from other donors' samples. CDR3s include the opening cysteine and the closing phenylalanine or tryptophan. D genes are given only for firm matches. Not every row has a clone size; where given, it reads once, few, many or a size class.

NA	TRBV24-1	TRBJ2-1	NA	TGTGCCACCAGTGATTTTCAAAGGGGCGATGAGCAGTTCTTC	CATSDFQRGDEQFF
NA	TRBV29-1	TRBJ2-5	NA	TGCAGCGTTGAATCTCCAGCCCGAAGATCGTACACCCAGTACTTC	CSVESPARRSYTQYF
many	TRBV7-6	TRBJ2-3	NA	TGTGCCAGCAGCTTAGCGGTGGCAGATACGCAGTATTTT	CASSLAVADTQYF
NA	TRBV12-3/TRBV12-4	TRBJ2-7	TRBD1	TGTGCCAGCAGTGTAGGGGGCGTCAACGAGCAGTACTTC	CASSVGGVNEQYF
many	TRBV7-6	TRBJ2-7	NA	TGTGCCAGCAGCTGGGGACACCCCTACGAGCAGTACTTC	CASSWGHPYEQYF
many	TRBV11-2	TRBJ1-2	NA	TGTGCCAGCAGCCCTAGGGGGGGCTATGGCTACACCTTC	CASSPRGGYGYTF
NA	TRBV20-1	TRBJ1-2	TRBD1	TGCAGTGCTAGAGATGGGGGGACAGGGGGCTTTTGGGGCTACACCTTC	CSARDGGTGGFWGYTF
once	TRBV5-4	TRBJ1-1	NA	TGTGCCAGCAGCCTAGTAAGCGAGGGGGTGAACACTGAAGCTTTATTT	CASSLVSEGVNTEALF
many	TRBV19	TRBJ1-2	TRBD1	TGTGCCAGTACTCCGACAGGGTGGTCCAACTATGGCTACACCTTC	CASTPTGWSNYGYTF
NA	TRBV11-2	TRBJ2-2	TRBD1	TGTGCCAGCAGCTTAGTTTCAGGGGGCCTGAACACCGGGGAGCTGTTTTTT	CASSLVSGGLNTGELFF
few	TRBV29-1	TRBJ2-5	NA	TGCAGCTACAGAAGGGGCTACCTAGAGACCCAGTACTTC	CSYRRGYLETQYF
many	TRBV27	TRBJ2-7	NA	TGTGCCAGCAGTTTTCCAGCAGGGGGGTCTGACGAGCAGTACTTC	CASSFPAGGSDEQYF
many	TRBV6-1	TRBJ2-7	NA	TGTGCCAGCACAGCGATACAGCCCCTCTCCTACGAGCAGTACTTC	CASTAIQPLSYEQYF
NA	TRBV20-1	TRBJ2-7	NA	TGCAGTGCTAGAGATAAGAGGGGTTTCCACGAGCAGTACTTC	CSARDKRGFHEQYF
NA	TRBV5-5	TRBJ2-3	TRBD2	TGTGCCAGCAGCCCGGCGGGCGGGGGGACAAATCCCACAGATACGCAGTATTTT	CASSPAGGGTNPTDTQYF
many	TRBV7-9	TRBJ2-1	TRBD2	TGTGCCAGCAGCTTAGAGGCTAGCGGGGCCAATGAGCAGTTCTTC	CASSLEASGANEQFF
many	TRBV11-2	TRBJ2-2	NA	TGTGCCAGCAGCCAAACGGGGACATCAAACACCGGGGAGCTGTTTTTT	CASSQTGTSNTGELFF
many	TRBV6-5	TRBJ2-2	NA	TGTGCCAGCAGTTACTCGACTTCGAACACCGGGGAGCTGTTTTTT	CASSYSTSNTGELFF
few	TRBV20-1	TRBJ1-1	NA	TGCAGCTCCGGGCTCCTGAACACTGAAGCTTTCTTT	CSSGLLNTEAFF
many	TRBV7-9	TRBJ1-4	NA	TGTGCCAGCAGCTTAGCAAACAGGGTACATGAAAAACTGTTTTTT	CASSLANRVHEKLFF
NA	TRBV6-5	TRBJ1-4	NA	TGTGCCAGCAGTTACTCATCCGCTGGACCCGGGGAGGATAAACTGTTTTTT	CASSYSSAGPGEDKLFF
few	TRBV4-1	TRBJ1-1	TRBD1	TGCGCCAGCAGCCAGGATACTTACTACAGGGGAGCTGAAGCTTTCTTT	CASSQDTYYRGAEAFF
NA	TRBV10-2	TRBJ2-7	TRBD2	TGCGCCACCCGACTAGCGGGGGTCGAGCAGTACTTC	CATRLAGVEQYF